The 14 T cell receptor beta chains presented below share a single source sample, sequenced in a study of a mutant IDH1 vaccine in newly diagnosed glioma. Antigen specificity for these receptors is unknown. Data came from immunoSEQ multiplex PCR; TCRdb stores just in-frame clones and leaves some out. The sample has around 56,000 clones, around 80% seen once. The time point here: week 23, last vaccination. What each vaccine dose contained was 300 ug of mutant IDH1 20-mer peptide, accompanied by topical imiquimod. The starting material was PBMCs, obtained from a glioma patient whose treatment included an IDH1 peptide vaccine. The receptor source for this set is a woman aged 40 to 50 with glioma. Some clones in this sample may be carry-over from other donors' samples.

The chain links TRBV4-3 to TRBJ2-4; TRBD1 matches 7 bases. V lost 1 base and J lost 0; bases outside the gene matches: 21. CDR1 is LGHNA, CDR2 YSLEER, per germline. There are 22 residues in the CDR3. In DNA, the CDR3 is TGCGCCAGCAGCCAAGGAGTCCCGGGACAGCAACCCTCGAGGATAGCCAAAAACATTCAGTACTTC. As protein: CASSQGVPGQQPSRIAKNIQYF.

This rearrangement joins TRBV7-2 to TRBJ2-3; TRBD2 aligns across 7 bases. CDR1 and CDR2 from the germline V gene are SGHTA and FQGNSA. V shed 5 bases, J shed 0 bases, and the junction held 8 bases outside the gene matches. The CDR3 runs to 16 residues. The CDR3 nucleotides read TGTGCCAGCAGCCGCACAACTAGCGCAAGCACAGATACGCAGTATTTT. Protein: CASSRTTSASTDTQYF.

The genes are TRBV30 and TRBJ2-2; D uncertain. The CDR3 runs to 12 residues. The germline gives CDR1 GTSNPN, CDR2 SVGIG (reference sequence). V dropped 5 bases and J dropped 7 bases, with 11 bases sitting between them. The CDR3 spells CAWAEPGGELFF. The DNA of the CDR3 is TGTGCCTGGGCGGAACCGGGCGGGGAGCTGTTTTTT.

The chain has TRBV7-9 and TRBJ2-3, with D perhaps TRBD2 (6 bases). Germline assignment: CDR1 SEHNR and CDR2 FQNEAQ (reference sequence). The CDR3 contains 16 residues. V shed 0 bases and J shed 2 bases, with 12 bases lying between them. CDR3 protein: CASSLAVGGNTDTQYF. The DNA of the CDR3 is TGTGCCAGCAGCTTAGCGGTTGGGGGGAACACAGATACGCAGTATTTT. The full variable domain, in which reference TRBV7-9 and TRBJ2-3 provide the parts outside the CDR3, is DTGVSQNPRHKITKRGQNVTFRCDPISEHNRLYWYRQTLGQGPEFLTYFQNEAQLEKSRLLSDRFSAERPKGSFSTLEIQRTEQGDSAMYLCASSLAVGGNTDTQYFGPGTRLTVL.

Concerning this clone: Other DNA sequences in this specimen translate into the identical CDR3. V usage is TRBV18 and J usage is TRBJ2-1; maybe TRBD2 (6 bases). CDR1 is KGHSH, CDR2 LQKENI, per germline. This CDR3 region has 13 residues. Between the trimmed V and J ends, which lost 0 bases and 6 bases, there was a span of 6 bases. The CDR3 DNA sequence: TGTGCCAGCTCACCACCGGGGGGCAATGAGCAGTTCTTC. It specifies CASSPPGGNEQFF.

V usage is TRBV29-1 and J usage is TRBJ2-7, with 11 positions matching TRBD2. The ends lost 5 bases at V and 4 bases at J; junction bases unmatched: 4. The CDR3 runs 13 residues. The V gene's germline CDR1 is SQVTM and CDR2 ANQGSEA. This CDR3 is CSVPSGGPYEQYF. DNA for the CDR3: TGCAGCGTTCCTAGCGGGGGGCCATACGAGCAGTACTTC.

In its sample, this clone was seen once. This rearrangement joins TRBV21-1 to TRBJ1-2; the table's TRBD1 call for D was not verified on the DNA. TRBV21-1 counts as a pseudogene. This CDR3 region has 14 residues. The CDR3 DNA sequence: TGTGCCAGTAATACTGGACAGGGGGCGGTTGGCTACACCTTC. Protein: CASNTGQGAVGYTF.

The chain uses TRBV5-4 and TRBJ2-1, with no clear D. V was cut by 7 bases and J by 1 base, with 12 bases left in between. In germline, CDR1 is SGHNT, CDR2 YYREEE (reference sequence). The CDR3 sequence is 14 residues long. In nucleotides, the CDR3 is TGTGCCAGCGGGGAAATTGGGTCCTACAATGAGCAGTTCTTC. Translating gives CASGEIGSYNEQFF.

This chain uses TRBV7-9 with TRBJ1-4; weak D call: TRBD1 (6 bases). This CDR3 spans 14 amino acids. The germline V gene encodes CDR1 SEHNR and CDR2 FQNEAQ (reference sequence). The ends were cut back, 1 base at V and 7 bases at J, with 10 bases in the middle. The CDR3 sequence: CASSLEGVGEKLFF. CDR3 nucleotide sequence: TGTGCCAGCAGCTTAGAGGGGGTCGGTGAAAAACTGTTTTTT.

J is TRBJ1-1 and V is TRBV28; no clear D gene. Germline V CDR1 and CDR2: MDHEN, SYDVKM. This CDR3 contains 13 residues. Trimming shortened V by 4 bases and J by 3 bases, and 9 bases separated the two germline ends. In DNA, the CDR3 is TGTGCCAGCAGTTCAATCGGGGACACTGAAGCTTTCTTT. Protein sequence: CASSSIGDTEAFF. The complete variable domain, with remaining parts taken from reference TRBV28 and TRBJ1-1, reads DVKVTQSSRYLVKRTGEKVFLECVQDMDHENMFWYRQDPGLGLRLIYFSYDVKMKEKGDIPEGYSVSREKKERFSLILESASTNQTSMYLCASSSIGDTEAFFGQGTRLTVV.

This chain uses TRBV18 with TRBJ2-2; the match to TRBD1 covers 7 bases. The CDR3 has 15 residues. CDR1 and CDR2 (germline): KGHSH, LQKENI. The junction had 9 bases not matched to a gene; V was cut back by 1 base and J by 10 bases. The CDR3 DNA is TGTGCCAGCTCACCACAGGGGGCGAGGATCGCGGAGCTGTTTTTT. Amino acid sequence: CASSPQGARIAELFF.

V usage is TRBV5-1 and J usage is TRBJ1-1, with unresolved D. Germline V lookup: CDR1 SGHRS, CDR2 YFSETQ. The CDR3 has 17 amino acids. Trimming took off 2 bases at V and 1 base at J, with 18 bases between the two ends. CDR3 sequence (DNA): TGCGCCAGCAGCTTCCGATTTTCCGGGTCGCCGAACACTGAAGCTTTCTTT. This encodes CASSFRFSGSPNTEAFF.

In this sample, this clone turned up a few times. This chain joins TRBV27 and TRBJ1-5; D is unresolved. Germline lookup yields CDR1 MNHEY and CDR2 SMNVEV (reference sequence). This CDR3 is 12 amino acids long. The ends were cut back, 8 bases at V and 6 bases at J, with 11 bases in the middle. The DNA of the CDR3 is TGTGCCAGCGCTAGCGGGAGTCAGCCCCAGCATTTT. This translates into CASASGSQPQHF.

The gene calls are TRBV19 and TRBJ1-1; D unresolved. V lost 6 bases and J 3 bases, leaving 14 bases between the germline ends. The germline gives CDR1 LNHDA, CDR2 SQIVND (reference sequence). The CDR3 is 14 amino acids. The CDR3 region is CASSLERRHTEAFF. The CDR3 region has the DNA TGTGCCAGTAGCCTGGAGCGCCGGCACACTGAAGCTTTCTTT.